This TCR beta chain stems from a study of T cell clonotyping in hematopoietic cell transplantation. Study-level background: Recipients' pretransplant samples followed cytoreduction.

Remarks on this clone: Antigen unknown.

Method: immunoSEQ multiplex PCR; TCRdb's copy keeps in-frame clones and lacks some. This table has tens of thousands of clones, 60% to 80% appearing once. Broader study findings: Few recipient clonotypes overlapped donors; over 95% were de novo at given depth. After transplant, recipient diversity fell while pathologically expanded clonotypes grew through day 180.

The length of the CDR3 is 13 residues. Trimming shortened V by 0 bases and J by 5 bases, and 8 bases separated the two germline ends. Germline V gene sequence: CDR1 GTSNPN, CDR2 SVGIG (reference sequence). Regarding time point: recipient sample about 28 days before transplant, after cytoreduction. Blood collection times were about day -28 and days 30, 100, 180 posttransplant. V is TRBV30 and J is TRBJ1-5; no clear D gene. The specimen comprised peripheral blood mononuclear cells, sampled before stem cell transplant. The TCR comes from a man in his forties or fifties with myelodysplastic syndrome. Some clones in this sample may be carry-over from other donors' samples. The CDR3: CAWSVGTDQPQHF. In nucleotides, the CDR3 is TGTGCCTGGAGTGTTGGCACAGATCAGCCCCAGCATTTT.